One sample yielded the 7 T cell receptor beta chains listed below, sequenced in a study of shared clonotypes between healthy human individuals. Assay used: immunoSEQ multiplex PCR; TCRdb lists only in-frame clones, some missing. The sample yields approximately 2,300,000 clones, around 93% seen once. The sequenced sample was naive CD4+ T cells from PBMCs. This sample's subset: CD45RA+ positively selected. All receptors derive from a man in his late teens or twenties in good health. Some clones in this sample may be carry-over from other donors' samples.

The chain recombines TRBV7-9 with TRBJ2-7, with TRBD2 matching 12 bases. The V segment lost 1 base and the J segment 7 bases; nucleotides outside the gene matches: 2. Germline assignment: CDR1 SEHNR and CDR2 FQNEAQ (reference sequence). This CDR3 has 14 residues. The CDR3 sequence is CASSLGLAGVEQYF. CDR3 coding DNA: TGTGCCAGCAGCTTAGGACTAGCGGGAGTTGAGCAGTACTTC.

Concerning this clone: Within the sample, other DNA sequences also encode this same CDR3. The chain has TRBV29-1 and TRBJ2-7; no definite D call. Germline V gene sequence: CDR1 SQVTM, CDR2 ANQGSEA. The CDR3 extends over 12 amino acids. Between the trimmed V and J ends, which lost 6 bases and 0 bases, there was a span of 9 bases. This CDR3 is CSVGQDSYEQYF. The CDR3 DNA is TGCAGCGTGGGCCAAGACTCCTACGAGCAGTACTTC.

This clone has only one observation. Other DNA variants within this sample encode the same CDR3. V is TRBV9 and J is TRBJ1-2, with TRBD1 as a possible D gene (6 bases). This CDR3 contains 13 residues. V lost 2 bases, J lost 2 bases, and 7 bases lay in between. CDR1 SGDLS and CDR2 YYNGEE come from the germline V gene. Here the CDR3 DNA reads TGTGCCAGCAGCGTTGACAGGAACTATGGCTACACCTTC. Protein sequence: CASSVDRNYGYTF.

V is TRBV6-6 and J is TRBJ2-7; D call uncertain. Germline CDR1 is MNHNY and CDR2 is SVGAGI (reference sequence). CDR3 length: 13 residues. V lost 7 bases and J 3 bases, leaving 13 bases between the germline ends. CDR3 in amino acids: CASTRAKFYEQYF. The CDR3 DNA reads TGTGCCAGCACCCGGGCCAAATTCTACGAGCAGTACTTC.

The CDR3 DNA is TGTGCCAGCCGCGTGAGCTACAATGAGCAGTTCTTC. Its translation is CASRVSYNEQFF. J is TRBJ2-1 and V is TRBV2; the D is unclear. Looked up from germline, CDR1 is SNHLY and CDR2 is FYNNEI. V was trimmed by 8 bases and J by 3 bases, leaving 8 bases between them. The CDR3 sequence is 12 residues long. Together with reference TRBV2 and TRBJ2-1, the CDR3 gives the full variable domain: EPEVTQTPSHQVTQMGQEVILRCVPISNHLYFYWYRQILGQKVEFLVSFYNNEISEKSEIFDDQFSVERPDGSNFTLKIRSTKLEDSAMYFCASRVSYNEQFFGPGTRLTVL.

This chain uses TRBV7-9 with TRBJ2-5; TRBD1 might be the D (6 bases). Germline CDR1 reads SEHNR; CDR2 reads FQNEAQ (reference sequence). The CDR3 length is 15 residues. V dropped 1 base and J dropped 5 bases, with 14 bases sitting between them. As DNA, the CDR3 is TGTGCCAGCAGCTTAGGGCAGGGGAATTCGGAGACCCAGTACTTC. It yields the protein CASSLGQGNSETQYF.

J is TRBJ2-7 and V is TRBV11-2, with D possibly matching TRBD1 (6 bases). This CDR3 contains 14 residues. CDR1 and CDR2 from the germline V gene are SGHAT and FQNNGV. The V end was cut by 3 bases, the J end by 3 bases, with 12 bases between. The CDR3 loop is CASSFQGLGYEQYF. CDR3 in DNA: TGTGCCAGCAGCTTCCAGGGGCTTGGCTACGAGCAGTACTTC. The full variable domain, completed using reference TRBV11-2 and TRBJ2-7, is EAGVAQSPRYKIIEKRQSVAFWCNPISGHATLYWYQQILGQGPKLLIQFQNNGVVDDSQLPKDRFSAERLKGVDSTLKIQPAKLEDSAVYLCASSFQGLGYEQYFGPGTRLTVT.